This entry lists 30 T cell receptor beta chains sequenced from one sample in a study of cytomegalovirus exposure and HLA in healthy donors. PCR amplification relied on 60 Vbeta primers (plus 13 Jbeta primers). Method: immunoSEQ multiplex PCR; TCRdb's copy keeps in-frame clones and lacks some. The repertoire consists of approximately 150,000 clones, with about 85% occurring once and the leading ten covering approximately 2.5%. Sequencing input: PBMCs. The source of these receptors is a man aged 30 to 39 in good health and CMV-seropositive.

The CDR3 DNA sequence: TGCGCCAGCAGCCGACAGGGGGTCACTGAAGCTTTCTTT. Amino acid sequence: CASSRQGVTEAFF. The J gene is TRBJ1-1, the V gene TRBV10-2; 9 bases match TRBD1. The CDR3 loop spans 13 amino acids. V was pared by 6 bases and J by 4 bases, with 3 bases of the junction left unmatched. Germline V gene lookup returns CDR1 WSHSY and CDR2 SAAADI.

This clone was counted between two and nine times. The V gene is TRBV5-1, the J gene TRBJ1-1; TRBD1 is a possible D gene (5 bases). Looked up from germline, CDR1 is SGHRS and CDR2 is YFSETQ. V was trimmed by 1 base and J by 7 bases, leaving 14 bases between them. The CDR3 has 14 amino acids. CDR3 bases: TGCGCCAGCAGCTTGTTGGCGATAACAGGTGAAGCTTTCTTT. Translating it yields CASSLLAITGEAFF.

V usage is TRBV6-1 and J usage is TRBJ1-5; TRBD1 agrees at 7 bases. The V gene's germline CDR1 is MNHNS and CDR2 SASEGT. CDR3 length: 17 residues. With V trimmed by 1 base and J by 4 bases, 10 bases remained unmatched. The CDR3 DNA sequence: TGTGCCAGCAGTGAAGGCCCGGGACAGTGGGATAATCAGCCCCAGCATTTT. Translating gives CASSEGPGQWDNQPQHF.

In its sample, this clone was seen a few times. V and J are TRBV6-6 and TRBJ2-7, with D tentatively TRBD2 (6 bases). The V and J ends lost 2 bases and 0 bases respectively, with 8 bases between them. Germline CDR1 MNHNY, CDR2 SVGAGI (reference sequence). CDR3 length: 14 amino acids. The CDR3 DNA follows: TGTGCCAGCAGTTACGGAGGGAACTCCTACGAGCAGTACTTC. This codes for CASSYGGNSYEQYF.

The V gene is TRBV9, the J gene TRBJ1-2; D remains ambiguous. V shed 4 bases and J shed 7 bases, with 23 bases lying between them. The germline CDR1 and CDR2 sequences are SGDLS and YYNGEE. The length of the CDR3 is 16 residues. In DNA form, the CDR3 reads TGTGCCAGCAGCTCCCAGACCGACATGATAAGTCCTGGCTACACCTTC. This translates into CASSSQTDMISPGYTF.

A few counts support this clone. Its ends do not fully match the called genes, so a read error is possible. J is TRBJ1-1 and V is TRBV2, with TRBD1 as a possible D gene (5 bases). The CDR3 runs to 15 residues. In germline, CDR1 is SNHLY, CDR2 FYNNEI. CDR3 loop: CASGEREGRNTEAFF. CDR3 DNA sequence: TGTGCCAGCGGTGAGCGGGAGGGGAGGAACACTGAAGCTTTCTTT.

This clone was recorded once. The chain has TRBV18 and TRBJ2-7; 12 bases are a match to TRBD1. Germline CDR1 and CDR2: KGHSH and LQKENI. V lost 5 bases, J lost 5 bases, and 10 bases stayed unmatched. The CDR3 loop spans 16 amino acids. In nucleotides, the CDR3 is TGTGCCAGCTCAACGCTACCGGGACAGGGGGCCAACGAGCAGTACTTC. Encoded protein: CASSTLPGQGANEQYF.

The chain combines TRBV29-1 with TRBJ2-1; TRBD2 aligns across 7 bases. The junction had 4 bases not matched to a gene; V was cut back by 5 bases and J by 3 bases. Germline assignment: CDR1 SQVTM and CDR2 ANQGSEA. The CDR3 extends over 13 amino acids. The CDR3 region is CSVCAGDYNEQFF. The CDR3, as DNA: TGCAGCGTTTGTGCGGGAGACTACAATGAGCAGTTCTTC.

CDR3 sequence: CSSVTGTGRADTQYF. CDR3 nucleotide sequence: TGCAGCTCTGTGACCGGGACAGGGAGGGCAGATACGCAGTATTTT. This chain uses TRBV29-1 with TRBJ2-3; TRBD1 aligns across 9 bases. V dropped 8 bases and J dropped 4; count of bases not matched to a gene: 13. Germline loops: CDR1 SQVTM, CDR2 ANQGSEA. This CDR3 is built from 15 residues.

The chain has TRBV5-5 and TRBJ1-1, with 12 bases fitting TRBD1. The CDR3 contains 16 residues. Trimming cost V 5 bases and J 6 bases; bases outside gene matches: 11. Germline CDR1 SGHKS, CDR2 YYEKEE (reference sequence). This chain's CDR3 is CASSLKGQGAQAEAFF. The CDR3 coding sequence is TGTGCCAGCAGTTTGAAGGGACAGGGGGCGCAGGCTGAAGCTTTCTTT.

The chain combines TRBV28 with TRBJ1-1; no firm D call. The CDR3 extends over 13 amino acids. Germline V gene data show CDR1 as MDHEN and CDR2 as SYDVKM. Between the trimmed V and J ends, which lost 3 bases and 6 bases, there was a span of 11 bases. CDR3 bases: TGTGCCAGCAGTTTGTCATTGGCCCCTGAAGCTTTCTTT. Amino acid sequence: CASSLSLAPEAFF.

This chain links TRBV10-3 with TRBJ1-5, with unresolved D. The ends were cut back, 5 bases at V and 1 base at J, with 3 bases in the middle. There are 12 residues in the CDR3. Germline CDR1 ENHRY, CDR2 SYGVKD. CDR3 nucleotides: TGTGCCATCAGTCAGAGCAATCAGCCCCAGCATTTT. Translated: CAISQSNQPQHF.

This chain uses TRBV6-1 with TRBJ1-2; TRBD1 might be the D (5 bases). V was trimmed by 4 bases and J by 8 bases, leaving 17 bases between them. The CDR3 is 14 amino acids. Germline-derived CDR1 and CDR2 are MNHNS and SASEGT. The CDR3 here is CASSGGRGLEGYTF. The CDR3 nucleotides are TGTGCCAGCAGTGGGGGAAGGGGACTAGAAGGCTACACCTTC.

The CDR3 coding sequence is TGTGCCAGCAGTCGTGTCCCGGGACAGGGACCCCATGGCTACACCTTC. It encodes CASSRVPGQGPHGYTF. The J gene is TRBJ1-2, the V gene TRBV7-9; 9 nucleotides line up with TRBD1. Unmatched junction bases numbered 14, after V lost 6 bases and J lost 6 bases. The CDR3 length is 16 residues. The germline gives CDR1 SEHNR, CDR2 FQNEAQ (reference sequence).

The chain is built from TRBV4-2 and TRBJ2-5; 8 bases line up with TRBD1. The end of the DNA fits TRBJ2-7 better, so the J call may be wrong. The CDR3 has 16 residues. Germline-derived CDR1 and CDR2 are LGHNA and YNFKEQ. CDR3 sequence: CASSQGTGIGSYEQYF. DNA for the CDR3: TGTGCCAGCAGCCAAGGGACAGGGATAGGGTCCTACGAGCAGTACTTC.

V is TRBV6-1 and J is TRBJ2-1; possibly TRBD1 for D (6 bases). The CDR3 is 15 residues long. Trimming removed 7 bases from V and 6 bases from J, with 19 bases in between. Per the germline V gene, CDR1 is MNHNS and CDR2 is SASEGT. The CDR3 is CASNGDRPFTNEQFF. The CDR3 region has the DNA TGTGCCAGCAACGGCGACAGGCCATTCACCAATGAGCAGTTCTTC.

The DNA for the CDR3 is TGTGCCAGCAGCTTAAGACTAGCGAACAATGAGCAGTTCTTC. This translates into CASSLRLANNEQFF. V is TRBV11-3 and J is TRBJ2-1, with 8 bases that match TRBD2. V was clipped by 2 bases and J by 5 bases; unmatched bases: 2. The CDR3 is 14 residues long. Germline V gives CDR1 SGHNT, CDR2 YENEEA.

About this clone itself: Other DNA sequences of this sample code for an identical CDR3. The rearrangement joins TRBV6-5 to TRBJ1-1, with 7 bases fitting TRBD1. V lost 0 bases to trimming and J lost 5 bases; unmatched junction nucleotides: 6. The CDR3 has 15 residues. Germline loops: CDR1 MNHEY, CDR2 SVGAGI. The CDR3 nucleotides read TGTGCCAGCAGTTACTCGAGTAGGGGGCGTACTGAAGCTTTCTTT. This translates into CASSYSSRGRTEAFF.

Here the CDR3 DNA reads TGTGCCTGGAGTTGGGCGGGAGCGGGACACGAGCAGTACTTC. Its protein is CAWSWAGAGHEQYF. The V and J genes are TRBV30 and TRBJ2-7, with 7 bases identical to TRBD2. This CDR3 is 14 amino acids long. Losses at the gene ends were 2 bases for V and 5 bases for J; bases not matched to a gene: 9. Germline V CDR1 and CDR2: GTSNPN, SVGIG (reference sequence).

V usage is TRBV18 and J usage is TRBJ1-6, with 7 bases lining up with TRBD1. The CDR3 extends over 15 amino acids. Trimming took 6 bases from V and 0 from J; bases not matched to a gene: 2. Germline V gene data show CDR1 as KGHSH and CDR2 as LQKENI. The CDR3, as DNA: TGTGCCAGCTCGACAGGGAGCTCCTATAATTCACCCCTCCACTTT. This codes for CASSTGSSYNSPLHF. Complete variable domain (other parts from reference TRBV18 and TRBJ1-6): NAGVMQNPRHLVRRRGQEARLRCSPMKGHSHVYWYRQLPEEGLKFMVYLQKENIIDESGMPKERFSAEFPKEGPSILRIQQVVRGDSAAYFCASSTGSSYNSPLHFGNGTRLTVT.

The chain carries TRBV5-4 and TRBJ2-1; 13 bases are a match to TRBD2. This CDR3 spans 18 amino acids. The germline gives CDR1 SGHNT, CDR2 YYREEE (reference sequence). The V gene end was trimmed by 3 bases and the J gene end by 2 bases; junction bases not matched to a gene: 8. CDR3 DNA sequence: TGTGCCAGCAGCTCAAGGACTAGCGGGAGTCCCACCTACAATGAGCAGTTCTTC. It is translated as CASSSRTSGSPTYNEQFF. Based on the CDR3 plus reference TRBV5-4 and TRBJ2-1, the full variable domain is ETGVTQSPTHLIKTRGQQVTLRCSSQSGHNTVSWYQQALGQGPQFIFQYYREEENGRGNFPPRFSGLQFPNYSSELNVNALELDDSALYLCASSSRTSGSPTYNEQFFGPGTRLTVL.

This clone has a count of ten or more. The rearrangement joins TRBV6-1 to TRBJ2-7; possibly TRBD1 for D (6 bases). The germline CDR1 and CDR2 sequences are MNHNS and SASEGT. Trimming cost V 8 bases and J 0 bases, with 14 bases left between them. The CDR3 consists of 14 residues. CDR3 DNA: TGTGCCAGCGGGCAGAGGGGGAGCTCCTACGAGCAGTACTTC. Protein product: CASGQRGSSYEQYF.

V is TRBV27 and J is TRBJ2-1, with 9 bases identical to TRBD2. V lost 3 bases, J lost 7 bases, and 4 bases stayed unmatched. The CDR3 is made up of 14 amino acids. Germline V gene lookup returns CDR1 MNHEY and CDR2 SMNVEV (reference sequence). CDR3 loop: CASSLVAGVNEQFF. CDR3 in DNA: TGTGCCAGCAGTTTGGTAGCGGGAGTGAATGAGCAGTTCTTC.

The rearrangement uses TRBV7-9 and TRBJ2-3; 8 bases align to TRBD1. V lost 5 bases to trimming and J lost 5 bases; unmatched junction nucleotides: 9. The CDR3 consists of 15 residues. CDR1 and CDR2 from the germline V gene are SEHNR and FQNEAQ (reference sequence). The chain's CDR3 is CASSPRGQEVDTQYF. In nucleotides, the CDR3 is TGTGCCAGCAGCCCCCGGGGACAGGAAGTAGATACGCAGTATTTT. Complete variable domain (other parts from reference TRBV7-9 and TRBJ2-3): DTGVSQNPRHKITKRGQNVTFRCDPISEHNRLYWYRQTLGQGPEFLTYFQNEAQLEKSRLLSDRFSAERPKGSFSTLEIQRTEQGDSAMYLCASSPRGQEVDTQYFGPGTRLTVL.

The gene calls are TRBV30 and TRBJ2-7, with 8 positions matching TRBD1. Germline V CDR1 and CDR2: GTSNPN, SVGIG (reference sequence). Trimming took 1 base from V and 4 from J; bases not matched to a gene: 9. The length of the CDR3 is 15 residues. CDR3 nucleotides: TGTGCCTGGAGTGGGGGGGCAGGGGGCTTGTACGAGCAGTACTTC. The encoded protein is CAWSGGAGGLYEQYF.

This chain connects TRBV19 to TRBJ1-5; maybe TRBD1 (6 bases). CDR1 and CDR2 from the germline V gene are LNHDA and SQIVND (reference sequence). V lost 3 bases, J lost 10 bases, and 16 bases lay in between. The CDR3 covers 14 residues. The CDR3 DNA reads TGTGCCAGTAGTATTCGCCAGGGGTCCGGACCCCAGCATTTT. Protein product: CASSIRQGSGPQHF.

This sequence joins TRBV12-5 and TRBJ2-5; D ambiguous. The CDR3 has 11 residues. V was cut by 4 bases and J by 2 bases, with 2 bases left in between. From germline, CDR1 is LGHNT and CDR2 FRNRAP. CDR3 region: CASGSQETQYF. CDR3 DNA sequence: TGTGCTAGTGGTTCTCAAGAGACCCAGTACTTC.

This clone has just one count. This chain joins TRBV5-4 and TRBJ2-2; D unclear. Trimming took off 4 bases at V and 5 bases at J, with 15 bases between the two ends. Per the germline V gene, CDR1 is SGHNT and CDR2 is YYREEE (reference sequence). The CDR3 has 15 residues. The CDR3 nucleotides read TGTGCCAGCAGCCCCAATCCCCAGGCTACCGGGGAGCTGTTTTTT. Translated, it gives CASSPNPQATGELFF.

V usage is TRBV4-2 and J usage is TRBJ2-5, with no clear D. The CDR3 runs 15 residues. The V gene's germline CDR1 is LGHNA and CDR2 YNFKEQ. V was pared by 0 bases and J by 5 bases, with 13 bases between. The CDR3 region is CASSQDGVARETQYF. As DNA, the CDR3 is TGTGCCAGCAGCCAAGACGGTGTGGCGAGGGAGACCCAGTACTTC.

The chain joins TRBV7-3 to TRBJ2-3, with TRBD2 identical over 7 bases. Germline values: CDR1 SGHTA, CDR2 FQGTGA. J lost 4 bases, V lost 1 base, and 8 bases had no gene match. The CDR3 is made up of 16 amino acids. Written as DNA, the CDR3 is TGTGCCAGCAGCTTAAGAGTTGCGGGAGTCTCAGATACGCAGTATTTT. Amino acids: CASSLRVAGVSDTQYF.